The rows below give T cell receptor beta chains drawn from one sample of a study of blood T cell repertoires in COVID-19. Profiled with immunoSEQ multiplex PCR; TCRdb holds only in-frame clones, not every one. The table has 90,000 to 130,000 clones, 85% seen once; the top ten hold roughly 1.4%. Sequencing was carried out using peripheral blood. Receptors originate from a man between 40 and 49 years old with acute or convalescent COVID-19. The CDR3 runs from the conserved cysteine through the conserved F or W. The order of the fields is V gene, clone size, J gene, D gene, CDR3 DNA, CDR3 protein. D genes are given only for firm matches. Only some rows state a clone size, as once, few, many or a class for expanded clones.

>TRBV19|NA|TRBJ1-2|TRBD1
TGTGCCAGTAGTACGACAGGGGGCTCCTATGGCTACACCTTC
CASSTTGGSYGYTF
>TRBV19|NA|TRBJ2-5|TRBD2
TGTGCCAGTAGTTCCTCGGTGGGGGGACTAGCGGGATATAGTATCGAGACCCAGTACTTC
CASSSSVGGLAGYSIETQYF
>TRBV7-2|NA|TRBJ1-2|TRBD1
TGTGCCAGCAGCTCCGACAGGGTCTATGGCTACACCTTC
CASSSDRVYGYTF
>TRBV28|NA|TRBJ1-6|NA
TGTGCCAGCAGTTTATTCCCAGCCAGGGGAAATTCACCCCTCCACTTT
CASSLFPARGNSPLHF
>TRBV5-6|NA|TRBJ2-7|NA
TGTGCCAGCAGCCCTGGACAGACCTACGAGCAGTACTTC
CASSPGQTYEQYF
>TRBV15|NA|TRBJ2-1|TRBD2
TGTGCCACCAGCAGAGGGGATAGCGGGCCGTACAATGAGCAGTTCTTC
CATSRGDSGPYNEQFF
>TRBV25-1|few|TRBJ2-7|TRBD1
TGTGCCAGCAGTCTTTGGGACAGTCCCTACGAGCAGTACTTC
CASSLWDSPYEQYF
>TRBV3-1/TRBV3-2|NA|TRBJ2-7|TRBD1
TGTGCCAGCAGTCCCGGGACAGGGGGCTTTGAGCAGTACTTC
CASSPGTGGFEQYF
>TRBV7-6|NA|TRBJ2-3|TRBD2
TGTGCCAGCAGCTTTCTAGCGGGGGTCACAGATACGCAGTATTTT
CASSFLAGVTDTQYF
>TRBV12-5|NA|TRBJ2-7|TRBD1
TGTGCTAGTGGTCCAACCGGGACAGGGCCTTACGAGCAGTACTTC
CASGPTGTGPYEQYF
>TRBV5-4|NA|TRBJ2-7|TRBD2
TGTGCCAGCAGCAGGGGGACTAGCGGTTTTTACGAGCAGTACTTC
CASSRGTSGFYEQYF
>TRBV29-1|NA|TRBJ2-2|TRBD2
TGCAGCGTAGCTCCCGGGACTAGCGCCGTCACCGGGGAGCTGTTTTTT
CSVAPGTSAVTGELFF
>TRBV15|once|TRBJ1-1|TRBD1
TGTGCCACCAGCTCCAGGGGACAGCCACTGAACACTGAAGCTTTCTTT
CATSSRGQPLNTEAFF
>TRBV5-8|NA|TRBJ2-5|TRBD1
TGTGCCAGCAGCTTGTGGACAGGGGGTGCTGAGACCCAGTACTTC
CASSLWTGGAETQYF
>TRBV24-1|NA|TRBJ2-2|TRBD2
TGTGCCACCAGTGATACCCGAGAGACTAGCGGCACCGGGGAGCTGTTTTTT
CATSDTRETSGTGELFF
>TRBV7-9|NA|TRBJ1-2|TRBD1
TGTGCCAGCAGCTTAGGGGGGACAGAAATTAACTATGGCTACACCTTC
CASSLGGTEINYGYTF
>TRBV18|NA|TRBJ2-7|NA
TGTGCCAGCTCACCAACACAGTTTACCTACGAGCAGTACTTC
CASSPTQFTYEQYF
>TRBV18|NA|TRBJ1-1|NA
TGTGCCAGCTCACCACGGGGGAGGGGAGCTTTCTTT
CASSPRGRGAFF
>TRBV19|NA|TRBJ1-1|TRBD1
TGTGCCAGTAGTATAAGAGGGGGCCTGACGGAAGCTTTCTTT
CASSIRGGLTEAFF
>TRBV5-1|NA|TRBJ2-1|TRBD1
TGCGCCAGCAGCTTGGCTCGGACAGGGGGCGTCCACAATGAGCAGTTCTTC
CASSLARTGGVHNEQFF
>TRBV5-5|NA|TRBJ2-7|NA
TGTGCCAGCAGCTTGTCGTCAGGGCTTAACTACGAGCAGTACTTC
CASSLSSGLNYEQYF
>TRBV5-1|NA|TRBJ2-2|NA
TGCGCCAGCAGAGACAGGAAAAACACCGGGGAGCTGTTTTTT
CASRDRKNTGELFF
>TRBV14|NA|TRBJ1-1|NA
TGTGCCAGCAGCCAAGCGGCAGGCATACGACGGACTGAAGCTTTCTTT
CASSQAAGIRRTEAFF
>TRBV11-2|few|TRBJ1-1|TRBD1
TGTGCCAGCAGGGGAGAGGGGACAGTTGCTTTCTTT
CASRGEGTVAFF
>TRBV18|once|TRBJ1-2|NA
TGTGCCAGCTCACCACCGCCGGGAGGCAGCCATGGCTACACCTTC
CASSPPPGGSHGYTF